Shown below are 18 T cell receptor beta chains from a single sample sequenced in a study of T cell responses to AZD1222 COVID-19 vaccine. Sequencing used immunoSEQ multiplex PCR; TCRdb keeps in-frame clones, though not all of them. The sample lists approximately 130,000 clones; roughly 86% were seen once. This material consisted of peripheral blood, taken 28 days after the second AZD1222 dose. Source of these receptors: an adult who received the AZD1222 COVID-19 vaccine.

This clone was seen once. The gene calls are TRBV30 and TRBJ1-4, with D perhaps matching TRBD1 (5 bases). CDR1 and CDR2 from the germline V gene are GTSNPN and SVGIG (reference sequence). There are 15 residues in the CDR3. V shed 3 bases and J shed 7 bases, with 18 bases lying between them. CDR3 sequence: CAWRARAGFIEKLFF. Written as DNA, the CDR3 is TGTGCCTGGAGAGCTCGGGCAGGGTTCATTGAAAAACTGTTTTTT.

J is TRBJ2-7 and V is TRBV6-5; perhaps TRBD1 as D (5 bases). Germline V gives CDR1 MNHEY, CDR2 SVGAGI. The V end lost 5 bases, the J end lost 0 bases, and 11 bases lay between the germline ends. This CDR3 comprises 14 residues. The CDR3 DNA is TGTGCCAGCAGTACACAGGAGAGCTCCTACGAGCAGTACTTC. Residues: CASSTQESSYEQYF.

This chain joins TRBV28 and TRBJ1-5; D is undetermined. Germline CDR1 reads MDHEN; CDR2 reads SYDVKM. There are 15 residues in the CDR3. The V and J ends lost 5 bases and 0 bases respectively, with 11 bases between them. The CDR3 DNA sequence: TGTGCCAGCAGTGCTTCTTTGAATAGCAATCAGCCCCAGCATTTT. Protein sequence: CASSASLNSNQPQHF.

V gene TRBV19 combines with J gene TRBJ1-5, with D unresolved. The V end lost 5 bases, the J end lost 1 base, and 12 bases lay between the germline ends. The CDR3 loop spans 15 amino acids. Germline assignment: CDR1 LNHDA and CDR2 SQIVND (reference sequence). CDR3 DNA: TGTGCCAGTAGTTCGGAGACGTCAAGCAATCAGCCCCAGCATTTT. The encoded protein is CASSSETSSNQPQHF.

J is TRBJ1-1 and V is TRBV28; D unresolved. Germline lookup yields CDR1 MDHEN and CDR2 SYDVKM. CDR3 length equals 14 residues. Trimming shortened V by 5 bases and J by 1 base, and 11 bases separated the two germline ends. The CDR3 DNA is TGTGCCAGCAGTCGGGGAATCAGGAACACTGAAGCTTTCTTT. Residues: CASSRGIRNTEAFF.

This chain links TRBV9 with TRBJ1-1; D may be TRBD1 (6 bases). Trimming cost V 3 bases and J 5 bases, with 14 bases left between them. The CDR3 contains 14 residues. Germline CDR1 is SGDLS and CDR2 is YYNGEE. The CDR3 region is CASSAQGRETEAFF. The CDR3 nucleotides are TGTGCCAGCAGCGCACAGGGCAGGGAGACTGAAGCTTTCTTT.

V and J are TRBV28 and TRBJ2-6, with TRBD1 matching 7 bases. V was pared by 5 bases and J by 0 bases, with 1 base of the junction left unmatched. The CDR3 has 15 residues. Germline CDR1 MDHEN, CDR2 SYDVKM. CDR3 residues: CASSRDSSGANVLTF. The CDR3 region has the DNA TGTGCCAGCAGTCGGGACAGCTCTGGGGCCAACGTCCTGACTTTC.

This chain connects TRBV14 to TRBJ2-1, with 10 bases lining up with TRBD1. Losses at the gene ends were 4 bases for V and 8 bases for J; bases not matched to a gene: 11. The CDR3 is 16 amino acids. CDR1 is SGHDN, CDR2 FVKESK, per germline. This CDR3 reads CASSRLGTGVSYEQFF. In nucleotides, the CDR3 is TGTGCCAGCAGCCGTCTTGGGACAGGGGTTTCATATGAGCAGTTCTTC. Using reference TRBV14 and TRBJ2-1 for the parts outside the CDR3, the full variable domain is EAGVTQFPSHSVIEKGQTVTLRCDPISGHDNLYWYRRVMGKEIKFLLHFVKESKQDESGMPNNRFLAERTGGTYSTLKVQPAELEDSGVYFCASSRLGTGVSYEQFFGPGTRLTVL.

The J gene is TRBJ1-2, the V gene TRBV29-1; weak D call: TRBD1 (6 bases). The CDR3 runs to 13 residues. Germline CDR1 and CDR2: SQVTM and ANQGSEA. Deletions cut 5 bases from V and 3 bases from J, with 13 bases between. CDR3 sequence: CSVKTGADYGYTF. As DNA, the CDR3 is TGCAGCGTTAAAACGGGGGCTGACTATGGCTACACCTTC.

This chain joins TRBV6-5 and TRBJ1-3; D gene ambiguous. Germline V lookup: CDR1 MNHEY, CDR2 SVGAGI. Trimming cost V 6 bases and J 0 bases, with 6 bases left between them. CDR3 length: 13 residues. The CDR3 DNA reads TGTGCCAGCAGCCCGTTCTCTGGAAACACCATATATTTT. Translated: CASSPFSGNTIYF.

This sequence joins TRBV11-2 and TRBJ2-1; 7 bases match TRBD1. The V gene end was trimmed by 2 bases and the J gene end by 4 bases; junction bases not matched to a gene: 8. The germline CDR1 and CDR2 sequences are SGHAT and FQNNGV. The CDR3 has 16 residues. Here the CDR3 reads CASSLPPGQLYNEQFF. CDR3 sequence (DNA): TGTGCCAGCAGCTTACCCCCGGGACAGCTATACAATGAGCAGTTCTTC.

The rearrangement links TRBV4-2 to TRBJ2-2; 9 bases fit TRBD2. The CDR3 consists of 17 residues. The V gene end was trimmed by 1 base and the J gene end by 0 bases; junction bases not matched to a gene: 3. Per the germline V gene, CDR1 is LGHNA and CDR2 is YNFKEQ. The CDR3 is CASSQASGVTNTGELFF. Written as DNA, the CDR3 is TGTGCCAGCAGCCAAGCTAGCGGGGTAACGAACACCGGGGAGCTGTTTTTT.

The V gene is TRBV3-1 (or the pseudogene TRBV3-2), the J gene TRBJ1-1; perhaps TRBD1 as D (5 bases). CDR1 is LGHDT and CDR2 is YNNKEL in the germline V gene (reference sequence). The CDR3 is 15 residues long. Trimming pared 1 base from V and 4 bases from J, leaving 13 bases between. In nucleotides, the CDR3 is TGTGCCAGCAGCCAAGGGCCAGGGCGGAGCACTGAAGCTTTCTTT. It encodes CASSQGPGRSTEAFF.

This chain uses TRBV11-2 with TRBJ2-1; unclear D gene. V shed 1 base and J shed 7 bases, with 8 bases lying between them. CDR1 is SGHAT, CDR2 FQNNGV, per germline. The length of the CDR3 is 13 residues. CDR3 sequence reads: CASSLGKLNEQFF. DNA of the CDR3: TGTGCCAGCAGCTTAGGGAAATTAAATGAGCAGTTCTTC. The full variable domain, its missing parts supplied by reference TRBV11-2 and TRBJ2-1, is EAGVAQSPRYKIIEKRQSVAFWCNPISGHATLYWYQQILGQGPKLLIQFQNNGVVDDSQLPKDRFSAERLKGVDSTLKIQPAKLEDSAVYLCASSLGKLNEQFFGPGTRLTVL.

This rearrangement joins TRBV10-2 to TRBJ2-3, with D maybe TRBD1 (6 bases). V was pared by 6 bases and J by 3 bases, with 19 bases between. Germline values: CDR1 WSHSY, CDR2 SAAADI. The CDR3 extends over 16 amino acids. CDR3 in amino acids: CASRDPGRRGTDTQYF. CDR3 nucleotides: TGCGCCAGCAGGGACCCGGGACGAAGGGGGACAGATACGCAGTATTTT.

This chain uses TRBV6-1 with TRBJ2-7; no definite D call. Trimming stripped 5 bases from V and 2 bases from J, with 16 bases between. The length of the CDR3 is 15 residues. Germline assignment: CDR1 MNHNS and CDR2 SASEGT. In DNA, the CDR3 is TGTGCCAGCAGTCCAGCCCTGGGGAATACCTACGAGCAGTACTTC. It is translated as CASSPALGNTYEQYF.

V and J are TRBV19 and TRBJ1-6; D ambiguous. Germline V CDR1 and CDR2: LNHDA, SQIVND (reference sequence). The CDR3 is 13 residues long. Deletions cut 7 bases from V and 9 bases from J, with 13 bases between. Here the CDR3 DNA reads TGTGCCAGTAATCGGGGAATCCCTTCACCCCTCCACTTT. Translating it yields CASNRGIPSPLHF.

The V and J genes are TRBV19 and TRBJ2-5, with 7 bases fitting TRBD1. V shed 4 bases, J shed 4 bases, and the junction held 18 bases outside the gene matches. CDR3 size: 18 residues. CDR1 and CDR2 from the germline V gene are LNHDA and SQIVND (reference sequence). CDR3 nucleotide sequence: TGTGCCAGTAGTACGTTCCATTCTCAGGGGGTTCGGGGAGAGACCCAGTACTTC. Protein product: CASSTFHSQGVRGETQYF.